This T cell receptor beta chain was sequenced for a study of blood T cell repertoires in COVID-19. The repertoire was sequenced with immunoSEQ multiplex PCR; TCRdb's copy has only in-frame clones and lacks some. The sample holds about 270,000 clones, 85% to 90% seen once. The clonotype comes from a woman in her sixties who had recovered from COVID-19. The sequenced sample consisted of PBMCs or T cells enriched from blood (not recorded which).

CDR3 nucleotides: TGTGCCAGCAGTTCGGTCCGCAGCAATCAGCCCCAGCATTTT. It codes for CASSSVRSNQPQHF. The chain has TRBV27 and TRBJ1-5; no reliable D call. CDR1 is MNHEY and CDR2 is SMNVEV in the germline V gene (reference sequence). The CDR3 has 14 amino acids. Trimming shortened V by 4 bases and J by 1 base, and 8 bases separated the two germline ends.